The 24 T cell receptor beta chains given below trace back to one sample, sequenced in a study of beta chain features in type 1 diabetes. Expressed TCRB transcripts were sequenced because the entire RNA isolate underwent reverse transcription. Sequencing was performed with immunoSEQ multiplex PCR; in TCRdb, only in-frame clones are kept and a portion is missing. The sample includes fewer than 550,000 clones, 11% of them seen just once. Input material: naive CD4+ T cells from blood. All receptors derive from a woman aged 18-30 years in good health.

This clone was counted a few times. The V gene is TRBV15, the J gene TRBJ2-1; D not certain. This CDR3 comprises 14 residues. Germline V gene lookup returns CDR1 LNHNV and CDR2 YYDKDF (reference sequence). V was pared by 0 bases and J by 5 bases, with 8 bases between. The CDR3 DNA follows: TGTGCCACCAGCAGAGACCCGTACGACAATGAGCAGTTCTTC. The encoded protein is CATSRDPYDNEQFF. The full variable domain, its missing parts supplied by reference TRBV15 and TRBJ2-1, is DAMVIQNPRYQVTQFGKPVTLSCSQTLNHNVMYWYQQKSSQAPKLLFHYYDKDFNNEADTPDNFQSRRPNTSFCFLDIRSPGLGDTAMYLCATSRDPYDNEQFFGPGTRLTVL.

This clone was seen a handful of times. CDR3 residues: CASSDRTSYPDTQYF. The CDR3 region has the DNA TGTGCCAGCAGTGATAGGACTAGCTACCCAGATACGCAGTATTTT. J is TRBJ2-3 and V is TRBV7-9; 8 bases line up with TRBD2. Germline CDR1 is SEHNR and CDR2 is FQNEAQ (reference sequence). The CDR3 covers 15 residues. V lost 6 bases to trimming and J lost 4 bases; unmatched junction nucleotides: 9. Full variable domain (missing parts from reference TRBV7-9 and TRBJ2-3): DTGVSQNPRHKITKRGQNVTFRCDPISEHNRLYWYRQTLGQGPEFLTYFQNEAQLEKSRLLSDRFSAERPKGSFSTLEIQRTEQGDSAMYLCASSDRTSYPDTQYFGPGTRLTVL.

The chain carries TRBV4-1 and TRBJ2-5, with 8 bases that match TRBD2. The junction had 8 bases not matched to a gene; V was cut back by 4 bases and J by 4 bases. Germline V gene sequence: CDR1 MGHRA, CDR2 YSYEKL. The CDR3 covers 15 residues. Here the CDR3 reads CASSPLTSGLETQYF. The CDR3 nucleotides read TGCGCCAGCAGCCCCCTCACTAGCGGCCTAGAGACCCAGTACTTC.

The CDR3 DNA follows: TGCGCCAGCAGCTTGGAAAGCCGGGGCTCCTACGAGCAGTACTTC. Its protein product is CASSLESRGSYEQYF. The chain links TRBV5-1 to TRBJ2-7; TRBD2 might be the D (5 bases). This CDR3 spans 15 amino acids. Germline CDR1 reads SGHRS; CDR2 reads YFSETQ. Trimming shortened V by 0 bases and J by 0 bases, and 10 bases separated the two germline ends. The full variable domain, its missing parts supplied by reference TRBV5-1 and TRBJ2-7, is KAGVTQTPRYLIKTRGQQVTLSCSPISGHRSVSWYQQTPGQGLQFLFEYFSETQRNKGNFPGRFSGRQFSNSRSEMNVSTLELGDSALYLCASSLESRGSYEQYFGPGTRLTVT.

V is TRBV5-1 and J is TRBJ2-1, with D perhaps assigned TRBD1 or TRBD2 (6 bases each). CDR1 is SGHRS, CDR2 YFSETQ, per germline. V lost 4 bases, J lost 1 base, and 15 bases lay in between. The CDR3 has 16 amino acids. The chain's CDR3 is CASSPWGAGSYNEQFF. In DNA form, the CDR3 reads TGCGCCAGCAGCCCTTGGGGGGCCGGGTCCTACAATGAGCAGTTCTTC.

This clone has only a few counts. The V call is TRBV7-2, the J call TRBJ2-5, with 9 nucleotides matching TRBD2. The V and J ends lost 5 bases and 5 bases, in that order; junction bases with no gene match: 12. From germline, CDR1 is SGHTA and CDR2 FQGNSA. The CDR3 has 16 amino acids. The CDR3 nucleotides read TGTGCCAGCAGCCGTCGACTAGCGGATGGATGGGAGACCCAGTACTTC. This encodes CASSRRLADGWETQYF. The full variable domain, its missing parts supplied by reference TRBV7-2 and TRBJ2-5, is GAGVSQSPSNKVTEKGKDVELRCDPISGHTALYWYRQSLGQGLEFLIYFQGNSAPDKSGLPSDRFSAERTGGSVSTLTIQRTQQEDSAVYLCASSRRLADGWETQYFGPGTRLLVL.

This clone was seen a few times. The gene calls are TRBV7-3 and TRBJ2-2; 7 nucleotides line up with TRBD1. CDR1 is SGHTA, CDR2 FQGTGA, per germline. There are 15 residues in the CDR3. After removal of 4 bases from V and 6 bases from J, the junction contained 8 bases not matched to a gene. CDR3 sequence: CASSSQAGGPGELFF. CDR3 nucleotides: TGTGCCAGCAGCTCCCAAGCAGGGGGTCCCGGGGAGCTGTTTTTT. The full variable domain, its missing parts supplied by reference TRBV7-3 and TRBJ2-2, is GAGVSQTPSNKVTEKGKYVELRCDPISGHTALYWYRQSLGQGPEFLIYFQGTGAADDSGLPNDRFFAVRPEGSVSTLKIQRTERGDSAVYLCASSSQAGGPGELFFGEGSRLTVL.

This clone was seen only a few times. CDR3 loop: CSANRPAGNEQFF. The CDR3 coding sequence is TGCAGCGCTAACCGACCGGCAGGGAATGAGCAGTTCTTC. The chain recombines TRBV29-1 with TRBJ2-1; D is perhaps TRBD1 (5 bases). Germline CDR1 and CDR2: SQVTM and ANQGSEA. There are 13 residues in the CDR3. Deletions cut 7 bases from V and 7 bases from J, with 17 bases between.

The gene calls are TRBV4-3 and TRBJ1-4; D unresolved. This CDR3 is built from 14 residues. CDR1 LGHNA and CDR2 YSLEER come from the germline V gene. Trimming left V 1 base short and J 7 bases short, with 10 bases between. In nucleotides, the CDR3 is TGCGCCAGCAGCCAAGTTTCGGCCAGTGAAAAACTGTTTTTT. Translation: CASSQVSASEKLFF.

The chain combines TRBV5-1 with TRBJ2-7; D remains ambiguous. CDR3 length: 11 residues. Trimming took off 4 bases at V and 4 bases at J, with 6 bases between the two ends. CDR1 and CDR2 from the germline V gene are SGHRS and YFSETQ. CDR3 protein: CASSPGYEQYF. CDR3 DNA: TGCGCCAGCAGCCCCGGATACGAGCAGTACTTC.

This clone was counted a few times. The CDR3: CASSQVYGSVYEQYF. The DNA for the CDR3 is TGTGCCAGCAGCCAAGTTTACGGGAGTGTATACGAGCAGTACTTC. The chain is built from TRBV4-2 and TRBJ2-7; a weak D match, TRBD2 (6 bases). The V gene's germline CDR1 is LGHNA and CDR2 YNFKEQ. The V end was cut by 1 base, the J end by 4 bases, with 14 bases between. CDR3 length: 15 amino acids.

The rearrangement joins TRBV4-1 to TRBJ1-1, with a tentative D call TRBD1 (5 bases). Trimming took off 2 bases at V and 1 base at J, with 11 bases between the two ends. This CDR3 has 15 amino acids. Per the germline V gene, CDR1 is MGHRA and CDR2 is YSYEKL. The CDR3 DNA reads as TGCGCCAGCAGCCAACCGGGACGGAAGAACACTGAAGCTTTCTTT. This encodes CASSQPGRKNTEAFF.

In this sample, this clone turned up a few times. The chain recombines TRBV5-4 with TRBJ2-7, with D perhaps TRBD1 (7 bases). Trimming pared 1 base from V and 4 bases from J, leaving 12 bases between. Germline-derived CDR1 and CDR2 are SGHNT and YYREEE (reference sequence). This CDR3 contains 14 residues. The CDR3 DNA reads TGTGCCAGCAGCTTGACACAGGGGAGGTACGAGCAGTACTTC. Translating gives CASSLTQGRYEQYF.

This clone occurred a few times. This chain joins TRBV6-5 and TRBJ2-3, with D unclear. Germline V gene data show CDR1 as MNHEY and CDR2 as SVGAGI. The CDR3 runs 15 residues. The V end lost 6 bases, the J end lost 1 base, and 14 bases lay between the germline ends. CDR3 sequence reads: CASRRRLRGTDTQYF. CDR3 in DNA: TGTGCCAGCAGAAGGCGACTCCGTGGCACAGATACGCAGTATTTT.

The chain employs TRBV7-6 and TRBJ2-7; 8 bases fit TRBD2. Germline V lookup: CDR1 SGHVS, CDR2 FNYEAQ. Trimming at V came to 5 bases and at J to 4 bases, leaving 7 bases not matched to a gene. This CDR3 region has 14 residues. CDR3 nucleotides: TGTGCCAGCAGCCGAGCGGGAGTCCCGTACGAGCAGTACTTC. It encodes CASSRAGVPYEQYF.

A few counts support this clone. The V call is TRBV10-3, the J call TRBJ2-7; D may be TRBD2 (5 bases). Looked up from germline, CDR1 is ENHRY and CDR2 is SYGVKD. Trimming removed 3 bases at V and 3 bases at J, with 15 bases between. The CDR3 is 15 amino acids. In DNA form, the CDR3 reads TGTGCCATCAGTGAAGACGGTGCGGGTAACTACGAGCAGTACTTC. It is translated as CAISEDGAGNYEQYF.

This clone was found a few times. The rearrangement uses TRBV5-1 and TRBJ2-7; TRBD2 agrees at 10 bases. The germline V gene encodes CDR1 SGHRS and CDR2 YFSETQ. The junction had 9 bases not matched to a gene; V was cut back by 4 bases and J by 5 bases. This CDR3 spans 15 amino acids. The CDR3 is CASSTLAGLGNEQYF. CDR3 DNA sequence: TGCGCCAGCAGCACACTAGCGGGATTGGGGAACGAGCAGTACTTC.

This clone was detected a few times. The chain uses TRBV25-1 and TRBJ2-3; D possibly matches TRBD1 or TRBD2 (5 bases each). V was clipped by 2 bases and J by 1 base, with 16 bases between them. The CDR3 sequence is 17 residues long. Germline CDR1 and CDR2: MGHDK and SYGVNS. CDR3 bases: TGTGCCAGCAGTGAACCAGGTGGGGGTGAGGGCACAGATACGCAGTATTTT. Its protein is CASSEPGGGEGTDTQYF.

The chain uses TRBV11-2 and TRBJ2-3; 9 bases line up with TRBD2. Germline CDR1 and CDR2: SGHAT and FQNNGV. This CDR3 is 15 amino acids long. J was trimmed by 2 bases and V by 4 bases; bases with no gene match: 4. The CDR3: CASSYSGRTTDTQYF. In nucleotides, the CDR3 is TGTGCCAGCAGCTACAGCGGGAGGACCACAGATACGCAGTATTTT.

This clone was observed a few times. The CDR3 bases are TGTGCCAGCGGATACCCCGGGGACCAGCAGTTCTTC. This codes for CASGYPGDQQFF. The chain uses TRBV7-3 and TRBJ2-1; the D call may be TRBD1 or TRBD2 (5 bases each). The CDR3 has 12 amino acids. V lost 8 bases and J 11 bases, leaving 16 bases between the germline ends. The germline gives CDR1 SGHTA, CDR2 FQGTGA.

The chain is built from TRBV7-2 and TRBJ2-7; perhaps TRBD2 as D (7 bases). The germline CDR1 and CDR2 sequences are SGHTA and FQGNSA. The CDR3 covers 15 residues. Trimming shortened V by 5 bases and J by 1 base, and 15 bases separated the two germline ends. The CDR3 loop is CASSPRGALSYEQYV. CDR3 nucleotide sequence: TGTGCCAGCAGCCCTCGGGGGGCCCTTTCCTACGAGCAGTACGTC.

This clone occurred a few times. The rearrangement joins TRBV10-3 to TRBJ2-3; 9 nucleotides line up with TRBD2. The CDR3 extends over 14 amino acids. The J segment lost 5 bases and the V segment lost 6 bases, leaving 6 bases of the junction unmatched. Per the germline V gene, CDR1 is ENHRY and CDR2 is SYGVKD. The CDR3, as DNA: TGTGCCATCAGGAAGACTAGCGGTGGAGATACGCAGTATTTT. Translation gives CAIRKTSGGDTQYF.

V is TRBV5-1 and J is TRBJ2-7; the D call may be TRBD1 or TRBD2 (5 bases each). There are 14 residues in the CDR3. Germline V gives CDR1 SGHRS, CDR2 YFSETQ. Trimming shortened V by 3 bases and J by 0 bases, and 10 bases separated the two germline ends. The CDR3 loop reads CASSSGTDSYEQYV. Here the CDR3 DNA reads TGCGCCAGCAGCTCCGGGACGGACTCCTACGAGCAGTACGTC.

The CDR3 protein is CASSLYGETQYF. CDR3 DNA sequence: TGTGCCAGCAGCTTATACGGGGAGACCCAGTACTTC. The rearrangement joins TRBV7-3 to TRBJ2-5; D gene unclear. Trimming removed 2 bases at V and 5 bases at J, with 6 bases between. The length of the CDR3 is 12 residues. Germline V gene data show CDR1 as SGHTA and CDR2 as FQGTGA.